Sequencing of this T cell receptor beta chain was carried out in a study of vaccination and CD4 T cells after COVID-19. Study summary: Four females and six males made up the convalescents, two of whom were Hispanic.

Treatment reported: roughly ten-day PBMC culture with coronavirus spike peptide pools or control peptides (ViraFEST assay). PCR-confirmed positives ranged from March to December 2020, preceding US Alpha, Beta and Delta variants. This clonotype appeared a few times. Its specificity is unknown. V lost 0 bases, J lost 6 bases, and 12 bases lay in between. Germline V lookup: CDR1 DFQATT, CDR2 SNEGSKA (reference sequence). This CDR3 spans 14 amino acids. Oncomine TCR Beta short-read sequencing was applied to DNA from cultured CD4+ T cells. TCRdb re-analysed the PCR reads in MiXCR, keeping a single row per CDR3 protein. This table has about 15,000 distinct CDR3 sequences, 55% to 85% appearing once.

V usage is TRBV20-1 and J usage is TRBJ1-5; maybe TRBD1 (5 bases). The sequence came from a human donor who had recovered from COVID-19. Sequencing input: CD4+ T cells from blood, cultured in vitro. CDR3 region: CSARDKDTGQPQHF. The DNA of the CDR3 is TGCAGTGCTAGAGATAAGGACACGGGTCAGCCCCAGCATTTT.